The 28 T cell receptor beta chains reported below all come from one sample, sequenced in a study of T cell repertoires in cytomegalovirus infection. MiXCR was run by TCRdb on the reads, yielding one entry per CDR3 protein. Here the sample spans about 400,000 distinct CDR3 sequences, about 34% being singletons. Their cognate antigens are unknown. The sequencing used cultured PBMCs, collected from culture after CMV antigen stimulation. The source of these receptors is a human donor in good health (CMV status not recorded). Some clones in this sample may be carry-over from other donors' samples.

This clonotype has only one observation. The J gene is TRBJ2-1, the V gene TRBV12-3 or TRBV12-4; 11 positions match TRBD2. This CDR3 spans 19 amino acids. The J segment lost 7 bases and the V segment lost 6 bases, leaving 20 bases of the junction unmatched. In nucleotides, the CDR3 is TGTGCCAGCAGGCAGAACTCCGGGACTAGCGGACCTTTAGGAAATGAGCAGTTCTTC. Its translation: CASRQNSGTSGPLGNEQFF.

The rearrangement joins TRBV28 to TRBJ1-1, with TRBD1 matching over 7 bases. There are 14 residues in the CDR3. Germline CDR1 reads MDHEN; CDR2 reads SYDVKM. Germline trimming cut 5 bases from V and 1 base from J; bases unmatched to any gene: 4. CDR3 coding DNA: TGTGCCAGCAGTAGACAGGGACAGAACACTGAAGCTTTCTTT. This encodes CASSRQGQNTEAFF.

The J gene is TRBJ1-5, the V gene TRBV20-1; TRBD1 matches 8 bases. Unmatched junction bases numbered 14, after V lost 6 bases and J lost 4 bases. CDR3 length: 16 residues. Germline V lookup: CDR1 DFQATT, CDR2 SNEGSKA (reference sequence). The CDR3 DNA reads as TGCAGTGCACCAGCTTCAGGGGGCCGGGGTAATCAGCCCCAGCATTTT. Protein: CSAPASGGRGNQPQHF.

The chain combines TRBV20-1 with TRBJ2-2; a possible D gene is TRBD1 (6 bases). The CDR3 extends over 13 amino acids. Germline values: CDR1 DFQATT, CDR2 SNEGSKA (reference sequence). The ends were cut back, 4 bases at V and 5 bases at J, with 11 bases in the middle. The CDR3 reads CSANRAITGELFF. CDR3 sequence (DNA): TGCAGTGCTAACAGGGCAATTACCGGGGAGCTGTTTTTT.

V usage is TRBV7-9 and J usage is TRBJ2-1, with unresolved D. Deletions cut 0 bases from V and 3 bases from J, with 9 bases between. This CDR3 contains 15 residues. Germline V lookup: CDR1 SEHNR, CDR2 FQNEAQ (reference sequence). The DNA for the CDR3 is TGTGCCAGCAGCTTAGCGAGTAGCAACTACAATGAGCAGTTCTTC. Amino acid sequence: CASSLASSNYNEQFF. The whole variable domain, filled in from reference TRBV7-9 and TRBJ2-1, reads DTGVSQNPRHKITKRGQNVTFRCDPISEHNRLYWYRQTLGQGPEFLTYFQNEAQLEKSRLLSDRFSAERPKGSFSTLEIQRTEQGDSAMYLCASSLASSNYNEQFFGPGTRLTVL.

CDR3 amino acids: CASSRDRGLSQPQHF. DNA for the CDR3: TGTGCCAGCAGTCGGGACAGGGGGCTCTCTCAGCCCCAGCATTTT. This chain links TRBV28 with TRBJ1-5, with 12 bases aligning to TRBD1. Germline V lookup: CDR1 MDHEN, CDR2 SYDVKM. The CDR3 runs 15 residues. Losses at the gene ends were 5 bases for V and 6 bases for J; bases not matched to a gene: 5.

This clonotype was seen just once. This chain joins TRBV28 and TRBJ1-1; possible D gene TRBD1, 6 bases. Trimming removed 5 bases at V and 1 base at J, with 14 bases between. Germline CDR1 MDHEN, CDR2 SYDVKM. This CDR3 comprises 15 residues. The CDR3 loop is CASSPSSGANTEAFF. The DNA for the CDR3 is TGTGCCAGCAGTCCGTCCTCGGGGGCGAACACTGAAGCTTTCTTT.

This clonotype came up a few times. V is TRBV27 and J is TRBJ2-1, with D perhaps matching TRBD2 (6 bases). The V end lost 0 bases, the J end lost 6 bases, and 12 bases lay between the germline ends. The CDR3 length is 15 residues. The germline V gene encodes CDR1 MNHEY and CDR2 SMNVEV (reference sequence). CDR3 sequence (DNA): TGTGCCAGCAGTTTATCGGGTTTCGGGAGCAATGAGCAGTTCTTC. Protein: CASSLSGFGSNEQFF.

This clonotype has at least ten counts. The chain links TRBV7-8 to TRBJ2-1, with 7 bases lining up with TRBD1. The CDR3 has 12 amino acids. Germline V gene sequence: CDR1 SGHVS, CDR2 FQNEAQ. J gave up 13 bases and V 6 bases, and 9 bases lay outside the gene matches. CDR3 loop: CASRGQLPSQFF. The CDR3 DNA reads TGTGCCAGCAGGGGACAGTTACCTTCCCAGTTCTTC.

The genes are TRBV6-6 and TRBJ2-4; no clear D gene. CDR1 is MNHNY, CDR2 SVGAGI, per germline (reference sequence). The CDR3 sequence is 11 residues long. Trimming removed 8 bases at V and 7 bases at J, with 9 bases between. Here the CDR3 DNA reads TGTGCCAGCGAAGTGGGGAACATTCAGTACTTC. This codes for CASEVGNIQYF.

CDR3 nucleotide sequence: TGTGCCATCTTTGGCGGGAAGGCCACAGATACGCAGTATTTT. It yields the protein CAIFGGKATDTQYF. The rearrangement links TRBV10-3 to TRBJ2-3; D might be TRBD2 (6 bases). V dropped 8 bases and J dropped 2 bases, with 14 bases sitting between them. The CDR3 is 14 amino acids. Germline CDR1 is ENHRY and CDR2 is SYGVKD.

This clonotype was found many times. The J gene is TRBJ2-3, the V gene TRBV7-9, with 10 bases aligning to TRBD1. The CDR3 loop spans 17 amino acids. The trim removed 5 bases at V and 0 bases at J, leaving 8 bases unmatched. The V gene's germline CDR1 is SEHNR and CDR2 FQNEAQ (reference sequence). The CDR3 sequence: CASSGDRGSNSTDTQYF. The CDR3 DNA reads TGTGCCAGCAGCGGGGACAGGGGCTCGAATAGCACAGATACGCAGTATTTT.

In this sample, this clonotype turned up many times. J is TRBJ2-1 and V is TRBV7-8, with 10 bases lining up with TRBD2. J gave up 3 bases and V 5 bases, and 10 bases lay outside the gene matches. Looked up from germline, CDR1 is SGHVS and CDR2 is FQNEAQ. The CDR3 totals 17 residues. CDR3 loop: CASSGRGLALSYNEQFF. The CDR3 DNA sequence: TGTGCCAGCAGCGGTCGGGGACTAGCGCTTAGCTACAATGAGCAGTTCTTC.

The sample holds a few counts of this clonotype. This chain uses TRBV4-1 with TRBJ1-3; a possible D gene is TRBD1 (6 bases). The CDR3 is 16 amino acids. V gave up 4 bases and J gave up 2 bases, with 15 bases separating them. Germline V CDR1 and CDR2: MGHRA, YSYEKL. CDR3 loop: CASSPFTPGAGNTIYF. CDR3 sequence (DNA): TGCGCCAGCAGCCCTTTCACCCCAGGGGCTGGAAACACCATATATTTT.

This clonotype turned up a few times. The chain couples TRBV20-1 to TRBJ2-1, with 10 bases lining up with TRBD2. Trimming took 2 bases from V and 8 from J; bases not matched to a gene: 6. The CDR3 totals 14 residues. Germline CDR1 reads DFQATT; CDR2 reads SNEGSKA (reference sequence). As DNA, the CDR3 is TGCAGTGCTAGAATAGCGGGAGGTGTTGATGAGCAGTTCTTC. This translates into CSARIAGGVDEQFF.

The rearrangement joins TRBV19 to TRBJ2-1; D gene ambiguous. Germline V gene lookup returns CDR1 LNHDA and CDR2 SQIVND (reference sequence). This CDR3 is built from 14 residues. V dropped 10 bases and J dropped 4 bases, with 17 bases sitting between them. The CDR3 sequence: CATTEPGRYNEQFF. CDR3 DNA sequence: TGTGCCACAACGGAGCCGGGCCGGTACAATGAGCAGTTCTTC. Variable domain in full (rest from reference TRBV19 and TRBJ2-1): DGGITQSPKYLFRKEGQNVTLSCEQNLNHDAMYWYRQDPGQGLRLIYYSQIVNDFQKGDIAEGYSVSREKKESFPLTVTSAQKNPTAFYLCATTEPGRYNEQFFGPGTRLTVL.

This clonotype has at least ten counts. V gene TRBV7-2 combines with J gene TRBJ2-7, with 10 bases matching TRBD2. The V gene's germline CDR1 is SGHTA and CDR2 FQGNSA. The ends lost 2 bases at V and 4 bases at J; junction bases unmatched: 5. The CDR3 loop spans 15 amino acids. The CDR3 DNA is TGTGCCAGCAGCTTACGAGCGGGAGGGCCTTACGAGCAGTACGTC. It is translated as CASSLRAGGPYEQYV.

This clonotype was seen a handful of times. J is TRBJ2-3 and V is TRBV7-2, with a weak D call TRBD1 (6 bases). Per germline, CDR1 SGHTA and CDR2 FQGNSA. CDR3 size: 14 residues. V was cut by 5 bases and J by 2 bases, with 11 bases left in between. This CDR3 is CASSPDSNTDTQYF. CDR3 in DNA: TGTGCCAGCAGCCCGGACAGTAACACAGATACGCAGTATTTT.

This sequence joins TRBV4-1 and TRBJ1-3; a possible D gene is TRBD1 (6 bases). This CDR3 spans 17 amino acids. Looked up from germline, CDR1 is MGHRA and CDR2 is YSYEKL. The germline V and J ends were trimmed by 0 bases and 3 bases, with 15 bases remaining between them. For the CDR3, the DNA is TGCGCCAGCAGCCAAGATATCCCCGAGGGGGTTGGAAACACCATATATTTT. This sequence encodes CASSQDIPEGVGNTIYF.

CDR3 in amino acids: CASSYSGQGTDTQYF. CDR3 nucleotide sequence: TGTGCCAGCAGTTACTCGGGGCAAGGCACAGATACGCAGTATTTT. The chain is built from TRBV6-5 and TRBJ2-3; tentatively, D is TRBD1 (5 bases). The length of the CDR3 is 15 residues. CDR1 MNHEY and CDR2 SVGAGI come from the germline V gene. Between the trimmed V and J ends, which lost 0 bases and 1 base, there was a span of 8 bases.

The rearrangement links TRBV28 to TRBJ1-1, with TRBD1 identical over 8 bases. Germline loops: CDR1 MDHEN, CDR2 SYDVKM. The CDR3 loop spans 14 amino acids. V shed 7 bases and J 9 bases; nucleotides not matched to a gene: 13. In DNA form, the CDR3 reads TGTGCCAGCACCAAACAAACCGGACAGGGAAAAGCTTTCTTT. This gives the protein CASTKQTGQGKAFF.

V and J are TRBV5-1 and TRBJ2-1; 11 bases fit TRBD1. Germline CDR1 SGHRS, CDR2 YFSETQ. The V and J ends lost 5 bases and 7 bases, in that order; junction bases with no gene match: 5. This CDR3 spans 14 amino acids. The CDR3 loop reads CASRIGTGGNEQFF. CDR3 in DNA: TGCGCCAGCAGAATCGGGACAGGGGGTAATGAGCAGTTCTTC.

This clonotype was found many times. This rearrangement joins TRBV20-1 to TRBJ2-1; D ambiguous. The CDR3 totals 14 residues. Germline V gives CDR1 DFQATT, CDR2 SNEGSKA (reference sequence). V lost 0 bases to trimming and J lost 6 bases, with 12 bases between them. The DNA of the CDR3 is TGCAGTGCTAGAGATTGGGGTGTCGGCAATGAGCAGTTCTTC. Translation: CSARDWGVGNEQFF.

In DNA, the CDR3 is TGTGCCAGCAGCGTAGGAGACGGGAACACTGAAGCTTTCTTT. It translates to CASSVGDGNTEAFF. This chain joins TRBV9 and TRBJ1-1; D uncertain. CDR1 SGDLS and CDR2 YYNGEE come from the germline V gene. CDR3 length: 14 residues. Trimming pared 0 bases from V and 1 base from J, leaving 7 bases between.

This clonotype came up many times. This sequence joins TRBV19 and TRBJ1-2; D remains unclear. V was cut by 0 bases and J by 4 bases, with 12 bases left in between. Germline assignment: CDR1 LNHDA and CDR2 SQIVND (reference sequence). The CDR3 is 15 amino acids. The CDR3: CASSIDPGLSYGYTF. CDR3 nucleotide sequence: TGTGCCAGTAGTATAGATCCAGGCCTCAGCTATGGCTACACCTTC.

The table lists this clonotype with a few counts. V usage is TRBV7-2 and J usage is TRBJ1-2, with TRBD1 as a possible D gene (6 bases). The CDR3 is 15 amino acids. Between the trimmed V and J ends, which lost 5 bases and 3 bases, there was a span of 16 bases. From germline, CDR1 is SGHTA and CDR2 FQGNSA. The CDR3 nucleotides read TGTGCCAGCAGCCCAGGGGCAGGGACTCACTATGGCTACACCTTC. Its translation is CASSPGAGTHYGYTF.

In its sample, this clonotype was seen a few times. The chain has TRBV6-1 and TRBJ1-1; D perhaps matches TRBD1 (5 bases). The CDR3 spans 13 residues. The germline CDR1 and CDR2 sequences are MNHNS and SASEGT. The germline V and J ends were trimmed by 8 bases and 6 bases, with 16 bases remaining between them. The CDR3, as DNA: TGTGCCAGCCTCGCAGGGCGGGAGGCTGAAGCTTTCTTT. This codes for CASLAGREAEAFF.

CDR3 coding DNA: TGCAGTGCTAGAGCCCTGGGACTAGCGGGAGACTACAATGAGCAGTTCTTC. It codes for CSARALGLAGDYNEQFF. The chain joins TRBV20-1 to TRBJ2-1; 14 bases line up with TRBD2. V shed 1 base and J 3 bases; nucleotides not matched to a gene: 5. Germline assignment: CDR1 DFQATT and CDR2 SNEGSKA (reference sequence). The CDR3 totals 17 residues.